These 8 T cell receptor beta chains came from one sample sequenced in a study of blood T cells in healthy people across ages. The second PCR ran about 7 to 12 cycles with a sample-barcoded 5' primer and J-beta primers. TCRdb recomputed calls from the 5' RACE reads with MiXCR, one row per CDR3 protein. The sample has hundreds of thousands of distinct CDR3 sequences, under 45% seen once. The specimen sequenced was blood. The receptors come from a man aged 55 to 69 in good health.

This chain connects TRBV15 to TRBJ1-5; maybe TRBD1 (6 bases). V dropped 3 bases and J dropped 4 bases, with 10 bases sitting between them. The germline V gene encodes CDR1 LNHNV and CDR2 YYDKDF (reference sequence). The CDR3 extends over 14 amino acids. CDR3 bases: TGTGCCACCAGCAGGAGGGGGGGGAATCAGCCCCAGCATTTT. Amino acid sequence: CATSRRGGNQPQHF.

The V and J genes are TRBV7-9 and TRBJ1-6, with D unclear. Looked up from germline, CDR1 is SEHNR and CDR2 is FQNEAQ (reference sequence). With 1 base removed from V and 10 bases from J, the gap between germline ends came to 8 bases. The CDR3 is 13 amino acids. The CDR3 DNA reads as TGTGCCAGCAGCTTAGTGCAGACGTCACCCCTCCACTTT. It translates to CASSLVQTSPLHF. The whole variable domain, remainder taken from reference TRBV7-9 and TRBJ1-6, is DTGVSQNPRHKITKRGQNVTFRCDPISEHNRLYWYRQTLGQGPEFLTYFQNEAQLEKSRLLSDRFSAERPKGSFSTLEIQRTEQGDSAMYLCASSLVQTSPLHFGNGTRLTVT.

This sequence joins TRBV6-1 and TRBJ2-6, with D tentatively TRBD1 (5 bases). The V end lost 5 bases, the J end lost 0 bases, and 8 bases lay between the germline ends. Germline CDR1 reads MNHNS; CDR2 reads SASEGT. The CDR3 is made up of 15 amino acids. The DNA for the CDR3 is TGTGCCAGCAGTACAGGTTTCTCTGGGGCCAACGTCCTGACTTTC. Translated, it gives CASSTGFSGANVLTF.

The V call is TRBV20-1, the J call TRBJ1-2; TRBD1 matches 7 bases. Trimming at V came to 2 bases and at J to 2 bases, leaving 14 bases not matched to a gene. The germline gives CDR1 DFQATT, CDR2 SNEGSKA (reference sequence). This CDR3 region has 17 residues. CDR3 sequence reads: CSARRGNRGPLNYGYTF. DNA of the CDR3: TGCAGTGCTAGACGGGGGAACAGGGGACCACTCAACTATGGCTACACCTTC.

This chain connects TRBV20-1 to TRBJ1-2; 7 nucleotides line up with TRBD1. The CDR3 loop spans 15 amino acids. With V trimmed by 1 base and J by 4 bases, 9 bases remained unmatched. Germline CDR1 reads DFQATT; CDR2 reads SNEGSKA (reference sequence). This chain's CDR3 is CSARAGGQTLYGYTF. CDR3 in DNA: TGCAGTGCTAGAGCAGGGGGACAGACCCTCTATGGCTACACCTTC.

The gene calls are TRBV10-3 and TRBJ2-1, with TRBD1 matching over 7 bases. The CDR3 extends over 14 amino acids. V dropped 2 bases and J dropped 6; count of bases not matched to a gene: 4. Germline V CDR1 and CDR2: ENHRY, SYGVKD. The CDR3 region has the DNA TGTGCCATCAGTGAGAGGCAGGGGGTCAATGAGCAGTTCTTC. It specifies CAISERQGVNEQFF.

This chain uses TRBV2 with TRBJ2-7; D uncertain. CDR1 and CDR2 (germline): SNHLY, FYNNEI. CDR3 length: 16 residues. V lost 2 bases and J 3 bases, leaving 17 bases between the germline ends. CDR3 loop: CASSEPNDATLYEQYF. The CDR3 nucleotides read TGTGCCAGCAGTGAACCCAATGACGCAACCCTCTACGAGCAGTACTTC. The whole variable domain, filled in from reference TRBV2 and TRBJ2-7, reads EPEVTQTPSHQVTQMGQEVILRCVPISNHLYFYWYRQILGQKVEFLVSFYNNEISEKSEIFDDQFSVERPDGSNFTLKIRSTKLEDSAMYFCASSEPNDATLYEQYFGPGTRLTVT.

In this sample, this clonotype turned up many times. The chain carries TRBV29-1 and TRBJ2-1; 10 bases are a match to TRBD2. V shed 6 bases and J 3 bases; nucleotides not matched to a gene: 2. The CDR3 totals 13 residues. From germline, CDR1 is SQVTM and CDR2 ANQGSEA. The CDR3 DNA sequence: TGCAGCGTGCTAGCGGGGGTCTACAATGAGCAGTTCTTC. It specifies CSVLAGVYNEQFF.